The sequence of this T cell receptor (beta chain) was determined in a study of technical replicates of blood from a few donors (dated 2017 in TCRdb). This clone has just one count. The antigen it recognizes is unknown. No clone much larger than this one lies a single base away; base qualities are absent. Spanning cysteine to phenylalanine, the CDR3 consists of 18 amino acids. CDR3 DNA is the only sequence kept; it has 54 bases, read in frame from the first base. Ends trimmed: V by 6 bases, J by 2 bases; bases unmatched to a gene: 12. Per the germline V gene (reference sequence), MNHEY is the CDR1 and SMNVEV is the CDR2. The method was the immunoSEQ multiplex PCR assay. The table comes from immuneACCESS by way of TCRdb, which keeps in-frame sequences with V and J called. Part of the clones is missing from these tables; in studies checked, under half for an unresolved V gene and the rest for unknown reasons. This sample has around 80,000 clones in its table, and around 94% of those were observed once. Around 0.37% of the sample is taken by the ten largest.

The chain couples TRBV27 to TRBJ2-1; TRBD1 aligns with 11 central bases. Sequenced: T cells isolated from PBMCs. The receptor was isolated from a human donor in good health. The DNA reads as follows: TGTGCCAGCAGCAGATGGGCCGGGACAGGGGGGCCCTACAATGAGCAGTTCTTC. Its product reads: CASSRWAGTGGPYNEQFF.